The clone carrying this T cell receptor (beta chain) was seen once. The antigen remains unidentified. These data belong to a study of cytomegalovirus exposure and HLA in healthy donors. Study-wide results and caveats: In an earlier analysis, most TCR beta V segments were productive about 87% or about 30% of the time. Relative to equally common others, HLA-associated TCR beta chains showed greater clonal expansion in a later analysis. It was in a later analysis that TCR association rates were seen to vary by HLA locus, highest for DRB1 and lowest for HLA-C.

Trimming removed 2 bases from V and 7 bases from J, with 20 bases in between. This CDR3 has 16 amino acids. Germline loops: CDR1 MNHEY, CDR2 SVGAGI. The PCR had 60 Vbeta and 13 Jbeta primers. The repertoire was sequenced with immunoSEQ multiplex PCR; TCRdb's copy has only in-frame clones and lacks some. The sample consists of approximately 130,000 clones, about 83% of them appearing once. Sequencing was done on a sample of PBMCs. The chain joins TRBV6-5 to TRBJ1-2; D is possibly TRBD1 (6 bases). This sequence was found in a man aged 30 to 39 in good health and CMV-seronegative. For the CDR3, the DNA is TGTGCCAGCAGTTACGGGGACAAATCTCGGAAAGGTGGCTACACCTTC. Protein: CASSYGDKSRKGGYTF.